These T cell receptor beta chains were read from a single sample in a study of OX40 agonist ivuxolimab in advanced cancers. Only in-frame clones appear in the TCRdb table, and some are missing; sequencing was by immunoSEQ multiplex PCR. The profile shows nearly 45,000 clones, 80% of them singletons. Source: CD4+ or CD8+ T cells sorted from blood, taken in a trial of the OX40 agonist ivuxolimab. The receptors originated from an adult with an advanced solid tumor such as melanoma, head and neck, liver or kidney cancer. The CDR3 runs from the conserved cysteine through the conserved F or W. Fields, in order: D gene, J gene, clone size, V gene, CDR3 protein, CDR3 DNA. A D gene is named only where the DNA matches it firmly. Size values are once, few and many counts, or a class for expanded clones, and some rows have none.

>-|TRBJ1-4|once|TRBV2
CASSHPMITRKLFF
TGTGCCAGCAGCCACCCCATGATAACGAGAAAACTGTTTTTT
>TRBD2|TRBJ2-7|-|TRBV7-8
CASSLELAAPYEQYF
TGTGCCAGCAGCTTAGAACTAGCGGCCCCTTACGAGCAGTACTTC
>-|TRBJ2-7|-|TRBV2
CASSEVRGPYEQYF
TGTGCCAGCAGTGAGGTCAGGGGACCTTACGAGCAGTACTTC
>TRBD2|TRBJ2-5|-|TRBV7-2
CASSLVAGVGKTQYF
TGTGCCAGCAGCTTAGTAGCGGGAGTTGGGAAGACCCAGTACTTC
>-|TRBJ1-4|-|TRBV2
CASSDIEKLFF
TGTGCCAGCAGTGATATAGAAAAACTGTTTTTT
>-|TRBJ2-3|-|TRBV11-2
CASSLVVDTQYF
TGTGCCAGCAGCTTAGTGGTAGATACGCAGTATTTT
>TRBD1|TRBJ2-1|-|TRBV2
CASTLQGGNEQFF
TGTGCCAGCACCTTACAGGGGGGCAATGAGCAGTTCTTC
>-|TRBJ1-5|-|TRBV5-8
CASSYRAGQPQHF
TGTGCCAGCAGCTACCGCGCAGGTCAGCCCCAGCATTTT
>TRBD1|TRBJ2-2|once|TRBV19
CASSITTGGAAGELFF
TGTGCCAGTAGTATAACAACAGGGGGCGCCGCCGGGGAGCTGTTTTTT
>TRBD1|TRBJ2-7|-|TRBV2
CASRPTGNNEQYF
TGTGCCAGCAGGCCGACAGGGAACAACGAGCAGTACTTC
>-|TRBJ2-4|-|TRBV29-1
CSVDSGTAQYF
TGCAGCGTTGATTCCGGGACGGCTCAGTACTTC
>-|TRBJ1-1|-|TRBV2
CASTSWTEAFF
TGTGCCAGCACTAGTTGGACTGAAGCTTTCTTT
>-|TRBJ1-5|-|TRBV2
CASRREPQPQHF
TGTGCCAGCAGGAGGGAACCTCAGCCCCAGCATTTT
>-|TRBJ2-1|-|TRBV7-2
CASSSPGTGREQFF
TGTGCCAGCAGCTCTCCCGGGACCGGACGGGAGCAGTTCTTC
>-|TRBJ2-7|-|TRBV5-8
CASSGISYEQYF
TGTGCCAGCAGCGGGATCTCCTACGAGCAGTACTTC
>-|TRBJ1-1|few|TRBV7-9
CASSQRGTEAFF
TGTGCCAGCAGCCAAAGAGGTACTGAAGCTTTCTTT
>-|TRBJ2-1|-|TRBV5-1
CASSLAERLYNEQFF
TGCGCCAGCAGCTTGGCCGAGCGGCTATACAATGAGCAGTTCTTC
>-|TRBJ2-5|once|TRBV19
CASSASPTDSDGKAQYF
TGTGCCAGTAGCGCCAGCCCGACGGATTCAGATGGGAAGGCCCAGTACTTC
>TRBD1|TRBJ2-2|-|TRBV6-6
CASSARTGKNTGELFF
TGTGCCAGCAGTGCGCGGACAGGGAAGAACACCGGGGAGCTGTTTTTT
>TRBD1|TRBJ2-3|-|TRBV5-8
CASSQGAGLDTQYF
TGTGCCAGCAGTCAGGGGGCCGGGTTAGATACGCAGTATTTT
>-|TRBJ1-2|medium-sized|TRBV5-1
CASSPGQLYGYTF
TGCGCCAGCAGCCCAGGACAGCTCTATGGCTACACCTTC
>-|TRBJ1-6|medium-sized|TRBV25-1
CASSDSAGNSPLHF
TGTGCCAGCAGTGACTCGGCCGGGAATTCACCCCTCCACTTT
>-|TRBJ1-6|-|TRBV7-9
CASSFNGRNSPLHF
TGTGCCAGCAGCTTTAATGGGCGGAATTCACCCCTCCACTTT
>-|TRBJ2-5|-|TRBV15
CATSRGADQETQYF
TGTGCCACCAGCAGAGGGGCCGACCAAGAGACCCAGTACTTC
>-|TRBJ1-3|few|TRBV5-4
CASSTGQGAPGNTIYF
TGTGCCAGCAGCACGGGGCAGGGAGCCCCTGGAAACACCATATATTTT
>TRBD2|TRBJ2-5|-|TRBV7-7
CASSLRAAGAGVQETQYF
TGTGCTAGCAGCTTAAGGGCAGCCGGGGCGGGAGTCCAAGAGACCCAGTACTTC
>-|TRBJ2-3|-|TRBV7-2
CASSSGVATDTQYF
TGTGCCAGCAGCTCGGGCGTAGCCACAGATACGCAGTATTTT
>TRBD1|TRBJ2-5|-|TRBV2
CASSVQGWGETQYF
TGTGCCAGCAGTGTACAGGGGTGGGGAGAGACCCAGTACTTC
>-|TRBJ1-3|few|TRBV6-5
CASSYSYTTGNTIYF
TGTGCCAGCAGTTACTCGTACACGACTGGAAACACCATATATTTT
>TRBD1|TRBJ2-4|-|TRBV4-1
CASSQDRDGQGFTLAKNIQYF
TGCGCCAGCAGCCAAGACCGCGATGGACAGGGCTTTACCCTAGCCAAAAACATTCAGTACTTC
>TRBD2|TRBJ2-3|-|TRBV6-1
CASSALAGGGSSTDTQYF
TGTGCCAGCAGTGCCCTAGCGGGAGGGGGATCTAGCACAGATACGCAGTATTTT
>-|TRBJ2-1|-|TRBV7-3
CASSPPGNDEQFF
TGTGCCAGCAGCCCCCCGGGGAACGATGAGCAGTTCTTC
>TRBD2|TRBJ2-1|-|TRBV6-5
CASRTAGGPYNEQFF
TGTGCCAGCAGGACTGCGGGGGGGCCGTACAATGAGCAGTTCTTC
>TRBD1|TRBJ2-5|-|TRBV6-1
CASRRTGVETQYF
TGTGCCAGCAGGCGAACAGGGGTAGAGACCCAGTACTTC
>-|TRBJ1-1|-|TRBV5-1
CASSDLGGLNTEAFF
TGCGCCAGCAGCGACCTCGGAGGGTTGAACACTGAAGCTTTCTTT